The present TCR beta chain was sequenced within a study of T cell responses to AZD1222 COVID-19 vaccine. CDR1 and CDR2 from the germline V gene are MDHEN and SYDVKM. CDR3 length: 15 residues. V was trimmed by 3 bases and J by 2 bases, leaving 11 bases between them. Sequenced by immunoSEQ multiplex PCR; TCRdb stores in-frame clones only, minus some. This sample has approximately 190,000 clones, with approximately 90% found just once. The specimen comprised peripheral blood, sampled on day 0 of AZD1222 vaccination. The chain uses TRBV28 and TRBJ1-5; no firm D call. The TCR originated in an adult in good health. CDR3 DNA sequence: TGTGCCAGCAGTTTGGTGGAGGAGGGCAATCAGCCCCAGCATTTT. It is translated as CASSLVEEGNQPQHF.